A selection of T cell receptor beta chains follows, all from one sample in a study of a mutant IDH1 vaccine in newly diagnosed glioma. Generated by immunoSEQ multiplex PCR, the TCRdb table keeps only in-frame clones and is missing some. The table lists approximately 41,000 clones, 81% of them singletons. For these TCRs, the target antigens are not known. The sequencing used PBMCs, collected from a glioma patient whose treatment included an IDH1 peptide vaccine. The receptor set was obtained from a man aged 40-49 years with glioma. CDR3s include the opening cysteine and the closing phenylalanine or tryptophan. A D gene is named only where the DNA matches it firmly. Expanded clones are given a class, and other clones once, few, many or no size at all.

j_call v_call cdr3_length d_call clone_size cdr3_aa cdr3_nt
TRBJ2-3 TRBV4-3 17 TRBD2 NA CASSQDTASGGIDTQYF TGCGCCAGCAGCCAAGATACAGCTAGCGGGGGTATAGATACGCAGTATTTT
TRBJ2-6 TRBV27 19 TRBD1 NA CASSFWGVQGASGANVLTF TGTGCCAGCAGTTTTTGGGGAGTGCAGGGGGCGAGTGGGGCCAACGTCCTGACTTTC
TRBJ2-1 TRBV5-1 14 TRBD2 once CASSGGVSYNEQFF TGCGCCAGCAGCGGGGGGGTCTCCTACAATGAGCAGTTCTTC
TRBJ2-1 TRBV6-4 15 TRBD2 few CASSDLAGAYNEQFF TGTGCCAGCAGTGACTTAGCGGGAGCCTACAATGAGCAGTTCTTC
TRBJ2-3 TRBV5-4 13 TRBD1 NA CASRVGGADTQYF TGTGCCAGCAGGGTAGGGGGCGCAGATACGCAGTATTTT
TRBJ1-1 TRBV27 14 NA medium-sized CASSLSLHRTEAFF TGTGCCAGCAGTTTATCCCTCCACCGCACTGAAGCTTTCTTT
TRBJ2-5 TRBV5-4 15 NA once CASSPSSWVDGTQYF TGTGCCAGCAGCCCCAGTTCGTGGGTAGATGGGACCCAGTACTTC
TRBJ2-7 TRBV11-2 13 TRBD2 NA CASSLGLAYEQYF TGTGCCAGCAGCTTAGGACTAGCGTACGAGCAGTACTTC
TRBJ1-2 TRBV2 14 NA NA CASSIRGIENGYTF TGTGCCAGCAGTATACGGGGAATTGAGAATGGCTACACCTTC
TRBJ2-3 TRBV11-1 19 NA NA CASSLRRAGDLSSTDTQYF TGTGCCAGCAGCTTAAGACGCGCTGGGGACTTGTCAAGCACAGATACGCAGTATTTT